A single sample is the source of the 28 T cell receptor beta chains below, sequenced in a study of cytomegalovirus exposure and HLA in healthy donors. Primers: 60 Vbeta forward and 13 Jbeta reverse. Clones were read by immunoSEQ multiplex PCR, and TCRdb kept only the in-frame ones, dropping some. The table shows about 50,000 clones, with about three quarters occurring only once. Sequencing was done on a sample of PBMCs. Receptor source: a woman aged 40 to 49 in good health and CMV-seropositive.

This clone was seen only a few times. The chain carries TRBV30 and TRBJ1-6; D is perhaps TRBD1 (5 bases). Trimming cost V 0 bases and J 5 bases, with 11 bases left between them. The CDR3 length is 15 residues. Germline CDR1 and CDR2: GTSNPN and SVGIG (reference sequence). The CDR3 nucleotides read TGTGCCTGGAGTGTAGGAATAGGGGATAATTCACCCCTCCACTTT. Its protein product is CAWSVGIGDNSPLHF. Looking up the rest from reference TRBV30 and TRBJ1-6 gives the full variable domain: SQTIHQWPATLVQPVGSPLSLECTVEGTSNPNLYWYRQAAGRGLQLLFYSVGIGQISSEVPQNLSASRPQDRQFILSSKKLLLSDSGFYLCAWSVGIGDNSPLHFGNGTRLTVT.

This chain uses TRBV19 with TRBJ1-4; D perhaps matches TRBD1 (5 bases). Germline CDR1 reads LNHDA; CDR2 reads SQIVND (reference sequence). V lost 6 bases, J lost 6 bases, and 11 bases lay in between. CDR3 length equals 13 residues. CDR3 nucleotide sequence: TGTGCCAGTAGGGGGGGAGTTGATGAAAAACTGTTTTTT. Protein product: CASRGGVDEKLFF.

The genes are TRBV27 and TRBJ1-1; no reliable D call. The germline V gene has CDR1 MNHEY and CDR2 SMNVEV (reference sequence). The CDR3 runs to 14 residues. The V end lost 1 base, the J end lost 4 bases, and 10 bases lay between the germline ends. The CDR3 DNA reads TGTGCCAGCAGTTTATATCCAACCGGCACTGAAGCTTTCTTT. Translated, it gives CASSLYPTGTEAFF.

The chain joins TRBV27 to TRBJ1-4; D not resolved. Trimming left V 6 bases short and J 7 bases short, with 12 bases between. Germline CDR1 MNHEY, CDR2 SMNVEV (reference sequence). This CDR3 is 13 amino acids long. The CDR3, as DNA: TGTGCCAGCAGCTTCATGAGAGGTGAAAAACTGTTTTTT. It specifies CASSFMRGEKLFF. Filled out from reference TRBV27 and TRBJ1-4, the complete variable domain reads EAQVTQNPRYLITVTGKKLTVTCSQNMNHEYMSWYRQDPGLGLRQIYYSMNVEVTDKGDVPEGYKVSRKEKRNFPLILESPSPNQTSLYFCASSFMRGEKLFFGSGTQLSVL.

The chain recombines TRBV28 with TRBJ1-2, with a tentative D call TRBD1 (6 bases). CDR1 MDHEN and CDR2 SYDVKM come from the germline V gene. The CDR3 loop spans 15 amino acids. Trimming left V 4 bases short and J 2 bases short, with 14 bases between. CDR3 nucleotide sequence: TGTGCCAGCAGTTCATACGCAGACAGGAACTATGGCTACACCTTC. As protein: CASSSYADRNYGYTF.

The genes are TRBV5-1 and TRBJ2-1, with TRBD2 identical over 13 bases. In germline, CDR1 is SGHRS, CDR2 YFSETQ. The CDR3 runs to 16 residues. V lost 3 bases to trimming and J lost 9 bases; unmatched junction nucleotides: 9. The CDR3, as DNA: TGCGCCAGCAGCTCCCAACTAGCGGGGGGGCCGGGTGAGCAGTTCTTC. This sequence encodes CASSSQLAGGPGEQFF.

The V call is TRBV19, the J call TRBJ2-1; maybe TRBD2 (6 bases). V was clipped by 6 bases and J by 10 bases, with 19 bases between them. The CDR3 consists of 14 residues. The V gene's germline CDR1 is LNHDA and CDR2 SQIVND (reference sequence). CDR3 protein: CASSRDSRPGEQFF. The CDR3 DNA sequence: TGTGCCAGTAGCCGGGACTCGCGGCCTGGGGAGCAGTTCTTC.

This clone was detected only once. The chain links TRBV5-6 to TRBJ1-2; D is perhaps TRBD1 (5 bases). The CDR3 has 13 residues. The V and J ends lost 4 bases and 5 bases respectively, with 12 bases between them. Looked up from germline, CDR1 is SGHDT and CDR2 is YYEEEE. The CDR3 region has the DNA TGTGCCAGCAGCGAAGACAGCCTTTATGGCTACACCTTC. Translated, it gives CASSEDSLYGYTF.

The chain uses TRBV30 and TRBJ2-5, with 13 nucleotides matching TRBD2. Looked up from germline, CDR1 is GTSNPN and CDR2 is SVGIG (reference sequence). The ends lost 3 bases at V and 11 bases at J; junction bases unmatched: 9. There are 14 residues in the CDR3. CDR3 amino acids: CAWSLWTSGGTQYF. The CDR3, as DNA: TGTGCCTGGAGCCTTTGGACTAGCGGGGGTACTCAGTACTTC.

The rearrangement uses TRBV5-1 and TRBJ1-5; 7 bases are shared with TRBD1. This CDR3 region has 14 residues. The germline V gene has CDR1 SGHRS and CDR2 YFSETQ. The ends lost 4 bases at V and 9 bases at J; junction bases unmatched: 10. The CDR3 spells CASSPGDSTGPQHF. CDR3 coding DNA: TGCGCCAGCAGCCCGGGGGACAGCACGGGGCCCCAGCATTTT.

The CDR3 nucleotides are TGTGCCAGCAGTTACAGGGGACAGTTCATGAACACTGAAGCTTTCTTT. It translates to CASSYRGQFMNTEAFF. The chain has TRBV6-6 and TRBJ1-1; 7 bases are shared with TRBD1. Per germline, CDR1 MNHNY and CDR2 SVGAGI (reference sequence). V shed 2 bases and J 0 bases; nucleotides not matched to a gene: 6. The CDR3 loop spans 16 amino acids.

The rearrangement uses TRBV2 and TRBJ2-5, with TRBD2 matching over 9 bases. CDR3 length equals 13 residues. The junction had 0 bases not matched to a gene; V was cut back by 2 bases and J by 5 bases. CDR1 is SNHLY and CDR2 is FYNNEI in the germline V gene. The CDR3 DNA reads TGTGCCAGCAGTGAAACTAGCGGGGAGACCCAGTACTTC. It specifies CASSETSGETQYF.

This clone is a singleton in its sample. Within the sample, other DNA sequences also encode this same CDR3. The V call is TRBV7-2, the J call TRBJ1-5; 9 bases are a match to TRBD1. CDR3 length: 13 amino acids. Looked up from germline, CDR1 is SGHTA and CDR2 is FQGNSA. The J segment lost 5 bases and the V segment lost 5 bases, leaving 1 base of the junction unmatched. The CDR3: CASSRDRDQPQHF. In DNA form, the CDR3 reads TGTGCCAGCAGCCGGGACAGGGATCAGCCCCAGCATTTT.

This clone was picked up a small number of times. J is TRBJ2-7 and V is TRBV12-1; the DNA was not compared with TRBD2, the D call given in the table. TRBV12-1 is noted as a pseudogene. This CDR3 region has 16 residues. CDR3 sequence (DNA): TGTGCCAGCAGCTCCCACGCGGGGGCCGGGGACTACGAGCAGTACTTC. Translated: CASSSHAGAGDYEQYF.

The chain recombines TRBV5-1 with TRBJ2-3; D ambiguous. CDR3 length equals 11 residues. V gave up 3 bases and J gave up 4 bases, with 3 bases separating them. Germline CDR1 SGHRS, CDR2 YFSETQ. CDR3 nucleotides: TGCGCCAGCAGCTCCGCAGATACGCAGTATTTT. Its translation is CASSSADTQYF.

V and J are TRBV30 and TRBJ1-1; perhaps TRBD1 as D (5 bases). The CDR3 extends over 13 amino acids. V was clipped by 7 bases and J by 6 bases, with 18 bases between them. Germline V gene data show CDR1 as GTSNPN and CDR2 as SVGIG (reference sequence). The chain's CDR3 is CASQRGRTSEAFF. For the CDR3, the DNA is TGTGCCTCCCAGCGGGGGAGGACCTCTGAAGCTTTCTTT.

The gene calls are TRBV6-6 and TRBJ1-4, with D hard to call. Germline V gene data show CDR1 as MNHNY and CDR2 as SVGAGI (reference sequence). Trimming cost V 4 bases and J 7 bases, with 7 bases left between them. The CDR3 is made up of 12 amino acids. CDR3 loop: CASSSGGEKLFF. DNA of the CDR3: TGTGCCAGCAGTTCCGGAGGTGAAAAACTGTTTTTT.

The chain employs TRBV7-2 and TRBJ2-1, with D perhaps matching TRBD2 (6 bases). The ends were cut back, 2 bases at V and 0 bases at J, with 11 bases in the middle. The germline V gene has CDR1 SGHTA and CDR2 FQGNSA. CDR3 length: 16 residues. CDR3 nucleotide sequence: TGTGCCAGCAGCTTACGGGGGTTCAACTCCTACAATGAGCAGTTCTTC. Its translation: CASSLRGFNSYNEQFF.

This clone appeared once. The chain has TRBV6-6 and TRBJ2-2, with D possibly being TRBD1 (6 bases). The germline gives CDR1 MNHNY, CDR2 SVGAGI (reference sequence). The CDR3 spans 16 residues. Trimming pared 0 bases from V and 6 bases from J, leaving 14 bases between. The CDR3 sequence: CASSYSGATGPGELFF. In DNA form, the CDR3 reads TGTGCCAGCAGTTACTCGGGGGCTACAGGGCCCGGGGAGCTGTTTTTT.

The chain recombines TRBV15 with TRBJ1-4, with D unresolved. V lost 1 base, J lost 8 bases, and 14 bases lay in between. CDR1 is LNHNV and CDR2 is YYDKDF in the germline V gene (reference sequence). The CDR3 runs 15 residues. CDR3 amino acids: CATSRGRRVAEKLFF. The CDR3 DNA follows: TGTGCCACCAGCAGAGGGAGGAGGGTGGCCGAAAAACTGTTTTTT.

The chain employs TRBV19 and TRBJ1-1; 7 bases are shared with TRBD1. Germline V gene sequence: CDR1 LNHDA, CDR2 SQIVND (reference sequence). Unmatched junction bases numbered 2, after V lost 7 bases and J lost 0 bases. The CDR3 spans 13 residues. The CDR3 DNA sequence: TGTGCCAGTAACGGACAGGTGAACACTGAAGCTTTCTTT. This translates into CASNGQVNTEAFF.

The chain combines TRBV29-1 with TRBJ1-3; D not certain. CDR3 length: 11 residues. Per the germline V gene, CDR1 is SQVTM and CDR2 is ANQGSEA. In nucleotides, the CDR3 is TGCCTTGCGGGGAGTGGAAACACCATATATTTT. Encoded protein: CLAGSGNTIYF.

This clone was observed once. The chain links TRBV4-1 to TRBJ2-1, with 9 positions matching TRBD1. The CDR3 has 15 residues. After removal of 3 bases from V and 9 bases from J, the junction contained 9 bases not matched to a gene. Germline loops: CDR1 MGHRA, CDR2 YSYEKL. CDR3 sequence reads: CASSHRQGDGSEQFF. The CDR3, as DNA: TGCGCCAGCAGCCACCGACAGGGGGACGGTAGTGAGCAGTTCTTC.

CDR3 nucleotide sequence: TGTGCCAGCAGTTTAACCCCCCTACACACCATATATTTT. Translated, it gives CASSLTPLHTIYF. The chain carries TRBV27 and TRBJ1-3; D unresolved. Germline V lookup: CDR1 MNHEY, CDR2 SMNVEV (reference sequence). V dropped 2 bases and J dropped 8 bases, with 10 bases sitting between them. There are 13 residues in the CDR3.

The chain has TRBV20-1 and TRBJ1-1; possibly TRBD1 for D (6 bases). The CDR3 sequence is 11 residues long. The germline gives CDR1 DFQATT, CDR2 SNEGSKA (reference sequence). V lost 5 bases and J lost 8, with 12 bases in between. The CDR3 protein is CSAWSGVEAFF. The DNA of the CDR3 is TGCAGTGCTTGGTCAGGGGTAGAAGCTTTCTTT.

This rearrangement joins TRBV7-2 to TRBJ1-2, with D tentatively TRBD1 (5 bases). Germline CDR1 SGHTA, CDR2 FQGNSA. Trimming cost V 7 bases and J 8 bases, with 14 bases left between them. This CDR3 contains 12 residues. CDR3 in DNA: TGTGCCAGCACCGGGGACTTTGGGGGCTACACCTTC. This encodes CASTGDFGGYTF. Full variable domain (remainder filled in from reference TRBV7-2 and TRBJ1-2): GAGVSQSPSNKVTEKGKDVELRCDPISGHTALYWYRQSLGQGLEFLIYFQGNSAPDKSGLPSDRFSAERTGGSVSTLTIQRTQQEDSAVYLCASTGDFGGYTFGSGTRLTVV.

CDR3 residues: CASSPRDRDGETQYF. CDR3 DNA sequence: TGTGCCAGCAGCCCCCGGGACAGGGATGGAGAGACCCAGTACTTC. This chain joins TRBV7-9 and TRBJ2-5, with TRBD1 matching over 9 bases. This CDR3 comprises 15 residues. The V segment lost 5 bases and the J segment 4 bases; nucleotides outside the gene matches: 8. Germline CDR1 SEHNR, CDR2 FQNEAQ (reference sequence). Full variable domain (outside the CDR3, taken from reference TRBV7-9 and TRBJ2-5): DTGVSQNPRHKITKRGQNVTFRCDPISEHNRLYWYRQTLGQGPEFLTYFQNEAQLEKSRLLSDRFSAERPKGSFSTLEIQRTEQGDSAMYLCASSPRDRDGETQYFGPGTRLLVL.

The CDR3 nucleotides read TGCAGCGTCGTTAGGGGTCGAAACACCGGGGAGCTGTTTTTT. Protein sequence: CSVVRGRNTGELFF. The genes are TRBV29-1 and TRBJ2-2; D may be TRBD1 (5 bases). The CDR3 is 14 residues long. CDR1 is SQVTM, CDR2 ANQGSEA, per germline. V was cut by 6 bases and J by 2 bases, with 13 bases left in between.